One and the same sample provided the 32 T cell receptor beta chains below, sequenced in a study of cytomegalovirus exposure and HLA in healthy donors (dated by TCRdb to the late 2010s). The library was built by means of the immunoSEQ multiplex PCR assay. For the multiplex PCR, a mixture combining 60 forward primers for TCR Vbeta segments and 13 reverse primers for TCR Jbeta segments was used. TCRdb retrieved this table from immuneACCESS and kept in-frame rearrangements only. Not all clones are present; in checked studies, unresolved V genes account for under half, and no reason is known for the remainder. In all, the sample holds about 190,000 clones, and around 67% of those were seen once. The ten largest clones capture roughly 2.8% of the sample. The sequenced material came from PBMCs. These TCRs come from a woman in her twenties or thirties in good health and CMV-seropositive.

V is TRBV5-4 and J is TRBJ2-3, with 12 nucleotides matching TRBD2. With 9 bases clipped from V and 0 bases from J, the junction kept 2 bases outside the gene matches. Per germline, CDR1 SGHNT and CDR2 YYREEE (reference sequence). The CDR3 is 14 residues long. The CDR3 sequence: CATGTSGSTDTQYF. In DNA form, the CDR3 reads TGTGCCACCGGGACTAGCGGGAGCACAGATACGCAGTATTTT. Based on the CDR3 plus reference TRBV5-4 and TRBJ2-3, the full variable domain is ETGVTQSPTHLIKTRGQQVTLRCSSQSGHNTVSWYQQALGQGPQFIFQYYREEENGRGNFPPRFSGLQFPNYSSELNVNALELDDSALYLCATGTSGSTDTQYFGPGTRLTVL.

The chain links TRBV4-2 to TRBJ2-7, with no clear D. CDR1 LGHNA and CDR2 YNFKEQ come from the germline V gene. The germline V and J ends were trimmed by 0 bases and 0 bases, with 6 bases remaining between them. The CDR3 length is 14 residues. As DNA, the CDR3 is TGTGCCAGCAGCCAAGATATGGCCTCCTACGAGCAGTACTTC. Its translation is CASSQDMASYEQYF.

This clone was seen only a few times. This chain connects TRBV6-6 to TRBJ2-7, with no clear D. CDR1 is MNHNY, CDR2 SVGAGI, per germline (reference sequence). V lost 5 bases, J lost 4 bases, and 6 bases lay in between. The CDR3 spans 11 residues. CDR3 DNA sequence: TGTGCCAGCAGTAGCACGTACGAGCAGTACTTC. This sequence encodes CASSSTYEQYF.

J is TRBJ2-3 and V is TRBV28; 8 bases fit TRBD1. Germline CDR1 is MDHEN and CDR2 is SYDVKM. The V gene end was trimmed by 6 bases and the J gene end by 2 bases; junction bases not matched to a gene: 7. The CDR3 runs 15 residues. CDR3 in DNA: TGTGCCAGCAGAACCGGGACAGGAGACACAGATACGCAGTATTTT. Its protein is CASRTGTGDTDTQYF.

The DNA of the CDR3 is TGTGCCAGCAGCTTGGGTGACAGGGGGGTAACAGATACGCAGTATTTT. Encoded protein: CASSLGDRGVTDTQYF. V and J are TRBV5-8 and TRBJ2-3; TRBD1 agrees at 9 bases. This CDR3 region has 16 residues. The V gene end was trimmed by 0 bases and the J gene end by 3 bases; junction bases not matched to a gene: 5. Germline loops: CDR1 SGHTS, CDR2 YDEGEE.

The genes are TRBV27 and TRBJ2-7; 7 positions agree with TRBD2. The CDR3 spans 14 residues. The germline CDR1 and CDR2 sequences are MNHEY and SMNVEV (reference sequence). The V and J ends lost 8 bases and 0 bases, in that order; junction bases with no gene match: 7. The CDR3, as DNA: TGTGCCAGCCATCCTAGCGGAAGCTCCTACGAGCAGTACTTC. Its translation is CASHPSGSSYEQYF.

The CDR3 DNA follows: TGTGCCAGTAGTATAGCTAGCGGGAGCAATCTTCCTTTCGAGCAGTACTTC. Its translation is CASSIASGSNLPFEQYF. The chain couples TRBV19 to TRBJ2-7; 10 positions match TRBD2. The CDR3 is 17 amino acids. From germline, CDR1 is LNHDA and CDR2 SQIVND (reference sequence). Germline trimming cut 1 base from V and 6 bases from J; bases unmatched to any gene: 12.

The rearrangement links TRBV2 to TRBJ1-2, with a possible D match to TRBD1 (6 bases). This CDR3 contains 12 residues. Trimming took 2 bases from V and 5 from J, leaving 6 bases between them. CDR1 and CDR2 from the germline V gene are SNHLY and FYNNEI. The CDR3 sequence: CASSEQGYGYTF. CDR3 coding DNA: TGTGCCAGCAGTGAACAGGGGTATGGCTACACCTTC.

In its sample, this clone was seen a few times. The chain uses TRBV5-1 and TRBJ1-1; D is perhaps TRBD1 (5 bases). CDR1 and CDR2 from the germline V gene are SGHRS and YFSETQ. The CDR3 is 13 residues long. V was clipped by 3 bases and J by 0 bases, with 6 bases between them. This chain's CDR3 is CASSSRVNTEAFF. CDR3 DNA: TGCGCCAGCAGCTCCAGGGTGAACACTGAAGCTTTCTTT.

V gene TRBV6-5 combines with J gene TRBJ1-1; no clear D gene. The CDR3 sequence is 12 residues long. Trimming shortened V by 0 bases and J by 12 bases, and 11 bases separated the two germline ends. Germline loops: CDR1 MNHEY, CDR2 SVGAGI. The CDR3 here is CASSYSGVDTFF. CDR3 in DNA: TGTGCCAGCAGTTACTCCGGGGTCGATACTTTCTTT.

A few counts support this clone. This rearrangement joins TRBV7-9 to TRBJ2-1, with D possibly matching TRBD2 (5 bases). The CDR3 runs to 12 residues. Deletions cut 5 bases from V and 6 bases from J, with 8 bases between. Germline assignment: CDR1 SEHNR and CDR2 FQNEAQ (reference sequence). CDR3 region: CASSRSVNEQFF. As DNA, the CDR3 is TGTGCCAGCAGCCGTAGCGTCAATGAGCAGTTCTTC.

V gene TRBV2 combines with J gene TRBJ1-5; 9 nucleotides align to TRBD1. Germline V gene data show CDR1 as SNHLY and CDR2 as FYNNEI. V was pared by 9 bases and J by 0 bases, with 12 bases of the junction left unmatched. This CDR3 spans 17 amino acids. The CDR3 is CASTPRRDRDSNQPQHF. The CDR3 DNA is TGTGCCAGTACGCCCCGCCGGGACAGGGATAGCAATCAGCCCCAGCATTTT. Full variable domain (missing parts from reference TRBV2 and TRBJ1-5): EPEVTQTPSHQVTQMGQEVILRCVPISNHLYFYWYRQILGQKVEFLVSFYNNEISEKSEIFDDQFSVERPDGSNFTLKIRSTKLEDSAMYFCASTPRRDRDSNQPQHFGDGTRLSIL.

The genes are TRBV19 and TRBJ2-5, with 7 positions matching TRBD1. Germline V CDR1 and CDR2: LNHDA, SQIVND (reference sequence). The CDR3 is made up of 15 amino acids. V lost 1 base, J lost 2 bases, and 4 bases stayed unmatched. The CDR3 reads CASSIGGTVQETQYF. The CDR3 DNA is TGTGCCAGTAGTATAGGAGGGACAGTTCAAGAGACCCAGTACTTC.

The CDR3 DNA follows: TGTGCCAGTAGTTTACTTCCGGGACAACCCATCTCTGGAAACACCATATATTTT. Translation: CASSLLPGQPISGNTIYF. The J gene is TRBJ1-3, the V gene TRBV19; TRBD1 might be the D (6 bases). Germline V lookup: CDR1 LNHDA, CDR2 SQIVND (reference sequence). CDR3 size: 18 residues. The V and J ends lost 5 bases and 0 bases respectively, with 20 bases between them.

This chain links TRBV6-6 with TRBJ1-2; 7 bases align to TRBD1. V gave up 2 bases and J gave up 5 bases; unmatched junction bases: 8. Germline V gives CDR1 MNHNY, CDR2 SVGAGI (reference sequence). CDR3 size: 15 residues. CDR3 loop: CASSYNAGGAYGYTF. The CDR3 DNA reads as TGTGCCAGCAGTTACAACGCAGGGGGAGCGTATGGCTACACCTTC.

In regard to this clone: Other DNA sequences in the sample encode the same CDR3. The V call is TRBV7-9, the J call TRBJ2-7; 9 bases map to TRBD2. The V and J ends lost 5 bases and 5 bases, in that order; junction bases with no gene match: 10. Germline-derived CDR1 and CDR2 are SEHNR and FQNEAQ (reference sequence). The CDR3 length is 15 residues. DNA for the CDR3: TGTGCCAGCAGCCCCCTCTCTAGCGGGACCAACGAGCAGTACTTC. As protein: CASSPLSSGTNEQYF.

The chain has TRBV27 and TRBJ2-3, with TRBD2 identical over 10 bases. Germline V lookup: CDR1 MNHEY, CDR2 SMNVEV (reference sequence). CDR3 length equals 13 residues. V dropped 2 bases and J dropped 12; count of bases not matched to a gene: 5. This CDR3 is CASSLTSGTPQYF. The CDR3 bases are TGTGCCAGCAGTTTAACTAGCGGGACTCCCCAGTATTTT.

The genes are TRBV29-1 and TRBJ2-3; 11 bases fit TRBD1. The germline V gene encodes CDR1 SQVTM and CDR2 ANQGSEA. The CDR3 sequence is 14 residues long. With V trimmed by 7 bases and J by 5 bases, 8 bases remained unmatched. CDR3 sequence: CSARTGTGGDTQYF. Written as DNA, the CDR3 is TGCAGCGCCAGGACCGGGACAGGGGGAGATACGCAGTATTTT.

In this sample, this clone turned up a few times. The V call is TRBV2, the J call TRBJ1-3; 7 bases align to TRBD1. The V segment lost 6 bases and the J segment 4 bases; nucleotides outside the gene matches: 3. Germline V lookup: CDR1 SNHLY, CDR2 FYNNEI. There are 13 residues in the CDR3. The CDR3 DNA sequence: TGTGCCAGCAGGGGGGACAGCGGAAACACCATATATTTT. The encoded protein is CASRGDSGNTIYF.

This clone was detected a few times. This chain connects TRBV19 to TRBJ2-2, with a weak D call TRBD2 (5 bases). The CDR3 is 14 residues long. V was shortened by 10 bases and J by 6 bases, with 18 bases between the two germline ends. Per the germline V gene, CDR1 is LNHDA and CDR2 is SQIVND (reference sequence). CDR3 coding DNA: TGTGCCACTATTGGTGCTGGGAGACCCGGGGAGCTGTTTTTT. The encoded protein is CATIGAGRPGELFF. Full variable domain (outside the CDR3, taken from reference TRBV19 and TRBJ2-2): DGGITQSPKYLFRKEGQNVTLSCEQNLNHDAMYWYRQDPGQGLRLIYYSQIVNDFQKGDIAEGYSVSREKKESFPLTVTSAQKNPTAFYLCATIGAGRPGELFFGEGSRLTVL.

In its sample, this clone was seen a few times. A junction boundary mismatches the germline segment, possibly from a read error. The chain carries TRBV7-9 and TRBJ2-1; the match to TRBD2 covers 9 bases. The CDR3 covers 16 residues. Looked up from germline, CDR1 is SEHNR and CDR2 is FQNEAQ (reference sequence). The CDR3 coding sequence is TGTGCCGGCAGCTTAGGGGCGGGAGGGTCCTACAATGAGCAGTTCTTC. This codes for CAGSLGAGGSYNEQFF.

This clone has only a few counts. This chain connects TRBV15 to TRBJ2-2; TRBD1 is a possible D gene (5 bases). The germline V and J ends were trimmed by 3 bases and 6 bases, with 11 bases remaining between them. CDR3 length: 14 amino acids. Germline-derived CDR1 and CDR2 are LNHNV and YYDKDF (reference sequence). The CDR3 DNA follows: TGTGCCACCAGCAGCCCCAGGGTGCCCGGGGAGCTGTTTTTT. This sequence encodes CATSSPRVPGELFF.

The chain joins TRBV5-6 to TRBJ2-5; a weak D match, TRBD2 (5 bases). The germline V gene has CDR1 SGHDT and CDR2 YYEEEE. The CDR3 is made up of 16 amino acids. V was trimmed by 1 base and J by 2 bases, leaving 15 bases between them. CDR3 sequence reads: CASSLTSSRLQETQYF. The CDR3 DNA reads as TGTGCCAGCAGCTTGACGTCTAGTCGACTACAAGAGACCCAGTACTTC.

This clone occurred once. The chain recombines TRBV27 with TRBJ1-5; no definite D call. The CDR3 length is 16 residues. Looked up from germline, CDR1 is MNHEY and CDR2 is SMNVEV (reference sequence). V was trimmed by 6 bases and J by 5 bases, leaving 20 bases between them. CDR3 region: CASSRTPQVVHQPQHF. The CDR3 DNA reads as TGTGCCAGCAGCCGAACCCCCCAGGTGGTGCATCAGCCCCAGCATTTT.

J is TRBJ2-1 and V is TRBV27; D is unclear. The CDR3 runs to 13 residues. CDR1 and CDR2 (germline): MNHEY, SMNVEV (reference sequence). Trimming removed 4 bases from V and 5 bases from J, with 9 bases in between. Written as DNA, the CDR3 is TGTGCCAGCAGTTCTTTGACAAACAATGAGCAGTTCTTC. Protein sequence: CASSSLTNNEQFF.

The chain has TRBV4-1 and TRBJ2-1; possibly TRBD1 for D (5 bases). Germline CDR1 and CDR2: MGHRA and YSYEKL. Deletions cut 0 bases from V and 0 bases from J, with 15 bases between. The CDR3 covers 18 residues. The CDR3 DNA follows: TGCGCCAGCAGCCAAGATAGGCTTCGAGACAGCTCCTACAATGAGCAGTTCTTC. It specifies CASSQDRLRDSSYNEQFF.

This chain joins TRBV6-5 and TRBJ2-2; D unresolved. The germline gives CDR1 MNHEY, CDR2 SVGAGI. The CDR3 runs to 14 residues. Trimming took off 5 bases at V and 3 bases at J, with 10 bases between the two ends. This CDR3 is CASSVKPYTGELFF. The CDR3 DNA reads as TGTGCCAGCAGTGTAAAGCCATACACCGGGGAGCTGTTTTTT.

V usage is TRBV5-1 and J usage is TRBJ1-4; 9 bases line up with TRBD1. Germline CDR1 SGHRS, CDR2 YFSETQ. The CDR3 has 15 residues. V shed 4 bases and J 5 bases; nucleotides not matched to a gene: 6. Written as DNA, the CDR3 is TGCGCCAGCAGCCCCGAGGGACAGGGCAATGAAAAACTGTTTTTT. Amino acids: CASSPEGQGNEKLFF. Full variable domain (missing parts from reference TRBV5-1 and TRBJ1-4): KAGVTQTPRYLIKTRGQQVTLSCSPISGHRSVSWYQQTPGQGLQFLFEYFSETQRNKGNFPGRFSGRQFSNSRSEMNVSTLELGDSALYLCASSPEGQGNEKLFFGSGTQLSVL.

This sequence joins TRBV5-5 and TRBJ2-1; 11 bases agree with TRBD2. This CDR3 comprises 15 residues. With V trimmed by 4 bases and J by 4 bases, 4 bases remained unmatched. Germline values: CDR1 SGHKS, CDR2 YYEKEE (reference sequence). The CDR3 DNA is TGTGCCAGCAGCACCGGGACTAGCGGTTACAATGAGCAGTTCTTC. This encodes CASSTGTSGYNEQFF.

This clone was observed a few times. The J gene is TRBJ2-3, the V gene TRBV5-1; no definite D call. The V and J ends lost 2 bases and 1 base respectively, with 8 bases between them. The CDR3 sequence is 14 residues long. Germline assignment: CDR1 SGHRS and CDR2 YFSETQ. CDR3 coding DNA: TGCGCCAGCAGCTTTTCCGGTGGCACAGATACGCAGTATTTT. It specifies CASSFSGGTDTQYF.

This sequence joins TRBV9 and TRBJ2-1, with 7 bases aligning to TRBD2. CDR3 length equals 18 residues. The V gene's germline CDR1 is SGDLS and CDR2 YYNGEE. The V gene end was trimmed by 0 bases and the J gene end by 3 bases; junction bases not matched to a gene: 12. The CDR3 loop reads CASSVGFGRGGDYNEQFF. Here the CDR3 DNA reads TGTGCCAGCAGCGTAGGTTTTGGGAGGGGAGGAGACTACAATGAGCAGTTCTTC. Combining the CDR3 with reference TRBV9 and TRBJ2-1 gives the whole variable domain DSGVTQTPKHLITATGQRVTLRCSPRSGDLSVYWYQQSLDQGLQFLIQYYNGEERAKGNILERFSAQQFPDLHSELNLSSLELGDSALYFCASSVGFGRGGDYNEQFFGPGTRLTVL.

The chain has TRBV2 and TRBJ2-5; 13 nucleotides align to TRBD2. V shed 8 bases, J shed 5 bases, and the junction held 14 bases outside the gene matches. Germline V CDR1 and CDR2: SNHLY, FYNNEI. This CDR3 is built from 17 residues. In DNA form, the CDR3 reads TGTGCCAGCTTGGACTGGACTAGCGGGAGAGGAAGGGAGACCCAGTACTTC. Translated, it gives CASLDWTSGRGRETQYF.